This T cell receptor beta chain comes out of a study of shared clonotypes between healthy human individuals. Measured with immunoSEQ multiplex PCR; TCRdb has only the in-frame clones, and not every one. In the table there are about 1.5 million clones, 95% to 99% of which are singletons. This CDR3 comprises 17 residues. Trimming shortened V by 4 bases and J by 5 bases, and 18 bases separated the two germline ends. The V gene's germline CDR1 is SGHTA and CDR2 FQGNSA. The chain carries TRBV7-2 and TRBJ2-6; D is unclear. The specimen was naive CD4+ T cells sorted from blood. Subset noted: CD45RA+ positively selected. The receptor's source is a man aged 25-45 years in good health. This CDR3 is CASSSHVRQSRANVLTF. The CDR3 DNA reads TGTGCCAGCAGCTCCCATGTCAGACAAAGTCGGGCCAACGTCCTGACTTTC.